This T cell receptor (beta chain) was recorded in a study of low-dose radiotherapy and immunotherapy resistance in tumors (dated by TCRdb to 2021 to 2024). The study in broad terms: In Cohort 1, 0.5 Gy per fraction was delivered every 2 weeks, and a total PTV dose of 6.5 Gy was prescribed. Patients were given nivolumab as a 240 mg flat dose every two weeks and ipilimumab at 1 mg/kg every six weeks, with both drugs delivered intravenously. Intravenous cyclophosphamide at 200 mg/m2 was administered every two weeks, one day ahead of each radiation and immunotherapy administration. Cohort 2 received 1 Gy per fraction every two weeks, with a total of 13 Gy over 26 weeks. The translational analysis covered eight patients: three from the first dose cohort and the first five from the second dose cohort. Trial participants were not randomized into treatment groups. Starting on cycle 1 day 1, patients took 300 mg of aspirin by mouth once a day for four cycles.

The sample's time point label, decoded: after trial treatment. Per the publication, the treatment or condition label means: LDRT plus nivolumab, ipilimumab, low-dose cyclophosphamide and aspirin (RACIN trial). Donors were enrolled in RACIN, a single-arm phase I dose-escalation trial combining nivolumab, ipilimumab, aspirin, low-dose cyclophosphamide and low-dose radiotherapy. Eligible patients had advanced, TIL-negative solid tumors. The germline V gene (reference sequence) sets CDR1 to LNHDA and CDR2 to SQIVND. The cysteine opens and the phenylalanine closes a CDR3 of 13 amino acids. The DNA shown is the 39-base CDR3, in frame from base 1. V and J are truncated by 11 bases and 0 bases respectively, leaving an intervening sequence of 10 bases. The reads were generated on an Illumina HiSeq 2500. Superscript III and a set of TRAV- and TRBV-specific primers were used to synthesize first-strand cDNA, so that both TCRalpha and TCRbeta chains were covered. TCRs were amplified with Phusion for 20 PCR cycles, with a constant-region primer paired with the adapter attached to the V primers. The MessageAmp II aRNA Amplification Kit was used to amplify the isolated mRNA, with in vitro transcription run for roughly 16 hours at 37 degrees C. The Dynabeads mRNA DIRECT Purification Kit was used to isolate mRNA for TCR sequencing. Indexed Illumina adapters were added in a second Phusion PCR of about 27 cycles, after which AMPure XP beads were used to purify the products. Regarding the original processing steps: Using custom Perl scripts, TCR sequences that encoded the same protein were pooled, out-of-frame sequences were dropped, and the abundance of each clonotype was calculated. The analysis excluded TCR sequences that were supported by just one read. Repertoire metrics included Shannon entropy, Gini index, clonality, richness, and frequency of TCRs shared between repertoires. The public reads were quality trimmed at Q25 with fastp and then assembled into clones with MiXCR by TCRdb, keeping productive beta chains. Here each entry gathers all rows of one CDR3 protein and keeps the most common genes and DNA. The V and J calls follow TCRdb's processing rather than the paper's. The sample contains more than 90,000 distinct CDR3 sequences, more than 20% of them found a single time. The ten biggest clones cover over 4% of the sample.

This clonotype was seen at least ten times. The antigen it recognizes is unknown. No base-level quality is on record; no much larger clone is a single base apart. The clonotype originates from a male donor with prostate cancer. Recombination linked TRBV19 to TRBJ2-2; the D gene assignment is ambiguous. The sequenced sample was PBMCs, obtained after low-dose radiotherapy plus immunotherapy. The CDR3 protein sequence reads: CACRRSNTGELFF. Read as DNA, the sequence is TGTGCCTGTCGACGGTCGAACACCGGGGAGCTGTTTTTT.